Each of the 9 T cell receptor beta chains below was sequenced from the same sample in a study of OX40 agonist ivuxolimab in advanced cancers. Repertoires were generated with immunoSEQ multiplex PCR, while TCRdb's copy carries only in-frame clones and drops some. The table lists about 53,000 clones, approximately 75% of them singletons, with approximately 2.3% in the top ten. This sample comprised CD4+ or CD8+ T cells sorted from blood, obtained in a trial of the OX40 agonist ivuxolimab. These receptors came from an adult with an advanced solid tumor such as melanoma, head and neck, liver or kidney cancer.

The chain has TRBV7-2 and TRBJ1-2; D is undetermined. The germline CDR1 and CDR2 sequences are SGHTA and FQGNSA. The CDR3 is made up of 13 amino acids. The germline V and J ends were trimmed by 5 bases and 5 bases, with 12 bases remaining between them. Written as DNA, the CDR3 is TGTGCCAGCAGCCTCCTGGCCGTTTATGGCTACACCTTC. Translating gives CASSLLAVYGYTF.

The chain recombines TRBV5-5 with TRBJ1-1; D is unclear. In germline, CDR1 is SGHKS, CDR2 YYEKEE (reference sequence). The CDR3 covers 13 residues. Trimming shortened V by 1 base and J by 1 base, and 5 bases separated the two germline ends. CDR3 loop: CASSLSANTEAFF. CDR3 coding DNA: TGTGCCAGCAGCTTGTCGGCGAACACTGAAGCTTTCTTT.

In nucleotides, the CDR3 is TGTGCCAGCAGTTTACAGGGAATGAACACTGAAGCTTTCTTT. Residues: CASSLQGMNTEAFF. The rearrangement joins TRBV6-1 to TRBJ1-1; D perhaps matches TRBD1 (6 bases). The CDR3 covers 14 residues. V shed 5 bases and J shed 0 bases, with 10 bases lying between them. CDR1 is MNHNS, CDR2 SASEGT, per germline.

The V gene is TRBV5-1, the J gene TRBJ2-4; possibly TRBD1 for D (5 bases). Germline values: CDR1 SGHRS, CDR2 YFSETQ. There are 15 residues in the CDR3. Trimming removed 7 bases at V and 7 bases at J, with 21 bases between. The CDR3: CASRSGQGVGNIQYF. The CDR3 coding sequence is TGCGCCAGCCGATCTGGACAAGGGGTGGGGAACATTCAGTACTTC.

The gene calls are TRBV28 and TRBJ2-5; D remains unclear. Trimming removed 3 bases at V and 2 bases at J, with 7 bases between. Germline CDR1 and CDR2: MDHEN and SYDVKM. This CDR3 contains 13 residues. The CDR3 loop is CASSLNLQETQYF. As DNA, the CDR3 is TGTGCCAGCAGTTTGAATCTACAAGAGACCCAGTACTTC.

This chain uses TRBV7-7 with TRBJ2-3; tentatively, D is TRBD1 (5 bases). The germline V gene encodes CDR1 SSHAT and CDR2 FNYEAQ (reference sequence). V lost 2 bases and J 3 bases, leaving 12 bases between the germline ends. CDR3 length: 15 residues. CDR3 residues: CASSLLRVSTDTQYF. CDR3 DNA: TGTGCCAGCAGCTTACTCAGGGTTTCGACAGATACGCAGTATTTT.

The J gene is TRBJ2-1, the V gene TRBV2; D might be TRBD1 or TRBD2, each matching 5 bases. The germline V and J ends were trimmed by 6 bases and 0 bases, with 9 bases remaining between them. Germline assignment: CDR1 SNHLY and CDR2 FYNNEI. The CDR3 length is 14 residues. The CDR3 is CASRSGTSYNEQFF. For the CDR3, the DNA is TGTGCCAGCAGGTCGGGGACCTCCTACAATGAGCAGTTCTTC.

Concerning this clone itself: The junction shows a germline mismatch at one end, possibly a read error. CDR3 DNA sequence: TGTGCCAGCAGCTTGGTGGGCCGGGAGACCCAGTACTTC. It encodes CASSLVGRETQYF. The V and J genes are TRBV5-3 and TRBJ2-5, with no clear D. TRBV5-3 is flagged as an ORF with uncertain function. The CDR3 sequence is 13 residues long.

CDR3 nucleotides: TGTGCCAGCAGCCCATCCGGGACACGGACCGTTCGTGAAAAACTGTTTTTT. Protein: CASSPSGTRTVREKLFF. The chain has TRBV7-2 and TRBJ1-4; a possible D gene is TRBD1 (6 bases). From germline, CDR1 is SGHTA and CDR2 FQGNSA. Trimming shortened V by 5 bases and J by 7 bases, and 23 bases separated the two germline ends. This CDR3 contains 17 residues.